This T cell receptor beta chain came from a study of blood T cells in healthy people across ages. A second about 6 to 11 cycle PCR used barcoded and J-beta primers. MiXCR, applied by TCRdb to the 5' RACE reads, yields one record per CDR3 protein. The data hold 1.5 million to 2 million distinct CDR3 sequences, with over 25% observed a single time. The germline V gene has CDR1 SGHTA and CDR2 FQGNSA. This CDR3 is 16 amino acids long. V lost 4 bases, J lost 10 bases, and 14 bases stayed unmatched. The TCR sequence derives from a woman in her 30s in good health. The chain couples TRBV7-2 to TRBJ2-1; 9 bases align to TRBD2. Sequencing used blood. CDR3 protein: CASSSTLVAGDREQFF. CDR3 nucleotides: TGTGCCAGCAGCTCCACGTTGGTAGCGGGAGATCGGGAGCAGTTCTTC.